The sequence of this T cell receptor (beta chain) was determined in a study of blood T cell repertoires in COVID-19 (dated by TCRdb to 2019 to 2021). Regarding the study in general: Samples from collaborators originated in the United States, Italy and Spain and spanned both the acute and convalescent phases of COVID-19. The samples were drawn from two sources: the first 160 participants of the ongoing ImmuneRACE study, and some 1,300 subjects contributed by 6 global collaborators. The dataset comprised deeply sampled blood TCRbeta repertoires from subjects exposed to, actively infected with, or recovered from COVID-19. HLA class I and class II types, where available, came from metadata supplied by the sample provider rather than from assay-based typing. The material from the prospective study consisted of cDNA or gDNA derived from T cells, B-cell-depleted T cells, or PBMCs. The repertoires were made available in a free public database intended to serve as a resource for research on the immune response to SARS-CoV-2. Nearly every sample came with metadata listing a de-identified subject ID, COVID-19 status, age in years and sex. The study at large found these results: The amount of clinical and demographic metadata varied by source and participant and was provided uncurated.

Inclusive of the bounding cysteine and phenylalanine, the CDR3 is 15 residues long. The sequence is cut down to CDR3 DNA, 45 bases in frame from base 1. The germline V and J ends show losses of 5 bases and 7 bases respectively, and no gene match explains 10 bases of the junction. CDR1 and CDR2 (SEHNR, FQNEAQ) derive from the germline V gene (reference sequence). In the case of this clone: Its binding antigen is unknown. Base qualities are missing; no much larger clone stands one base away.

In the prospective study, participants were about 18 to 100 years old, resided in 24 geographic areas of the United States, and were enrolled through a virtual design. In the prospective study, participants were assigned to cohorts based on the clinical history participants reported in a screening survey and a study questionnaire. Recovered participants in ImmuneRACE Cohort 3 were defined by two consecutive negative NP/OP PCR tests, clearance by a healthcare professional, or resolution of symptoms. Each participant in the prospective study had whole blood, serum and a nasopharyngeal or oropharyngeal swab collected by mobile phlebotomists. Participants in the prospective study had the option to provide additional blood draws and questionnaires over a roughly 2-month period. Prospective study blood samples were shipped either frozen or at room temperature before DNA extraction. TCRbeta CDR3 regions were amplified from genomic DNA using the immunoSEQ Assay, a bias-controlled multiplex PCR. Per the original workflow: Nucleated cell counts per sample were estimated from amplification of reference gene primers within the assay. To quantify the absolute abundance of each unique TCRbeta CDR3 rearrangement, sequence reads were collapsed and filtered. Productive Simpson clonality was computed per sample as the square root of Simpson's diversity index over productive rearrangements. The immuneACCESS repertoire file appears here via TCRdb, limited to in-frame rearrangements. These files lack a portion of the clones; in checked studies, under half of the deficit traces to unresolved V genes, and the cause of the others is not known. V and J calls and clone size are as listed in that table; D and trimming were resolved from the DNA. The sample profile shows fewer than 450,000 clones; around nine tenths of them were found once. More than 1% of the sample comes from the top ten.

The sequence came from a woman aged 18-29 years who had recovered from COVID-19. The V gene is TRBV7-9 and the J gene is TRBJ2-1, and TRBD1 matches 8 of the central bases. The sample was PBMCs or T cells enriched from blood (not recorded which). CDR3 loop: CASSADRGPRNEQFF. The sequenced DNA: TGTGCCAGCAGCGCCGACAGGGGCCCTAGGAATGAGCAGTTCTTC.